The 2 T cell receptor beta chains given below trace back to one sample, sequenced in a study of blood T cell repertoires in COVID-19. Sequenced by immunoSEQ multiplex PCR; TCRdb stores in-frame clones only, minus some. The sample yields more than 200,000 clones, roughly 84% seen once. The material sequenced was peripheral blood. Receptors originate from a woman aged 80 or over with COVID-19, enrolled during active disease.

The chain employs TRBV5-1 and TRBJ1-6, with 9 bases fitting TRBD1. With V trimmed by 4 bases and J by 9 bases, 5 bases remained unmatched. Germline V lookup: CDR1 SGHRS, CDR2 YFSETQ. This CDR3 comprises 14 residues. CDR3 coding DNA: TGCGCCAGCAGCCCTAGGACAGGGGCTTCACCCCTCCACTTT. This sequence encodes CASSPRTGASPLHF. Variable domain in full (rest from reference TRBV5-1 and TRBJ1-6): KAGVTQTPRYLIKTRGQQVTLSCSPISGHRSVSWYQQTPGQGLQFLFEYFSETQRNKGNFPGRFSGRQFSNSRSEMNVSTLELGDSALYLCASSPRTGASPLHFGNGTRLTVT.

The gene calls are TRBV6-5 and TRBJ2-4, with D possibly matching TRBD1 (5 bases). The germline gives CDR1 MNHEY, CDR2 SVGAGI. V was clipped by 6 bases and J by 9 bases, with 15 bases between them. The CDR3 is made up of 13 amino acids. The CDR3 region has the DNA TGTGCCAGCAGAGCCACAGGTTCTGCCATTCAGTACTTC. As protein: CASRATGSAIQYF.